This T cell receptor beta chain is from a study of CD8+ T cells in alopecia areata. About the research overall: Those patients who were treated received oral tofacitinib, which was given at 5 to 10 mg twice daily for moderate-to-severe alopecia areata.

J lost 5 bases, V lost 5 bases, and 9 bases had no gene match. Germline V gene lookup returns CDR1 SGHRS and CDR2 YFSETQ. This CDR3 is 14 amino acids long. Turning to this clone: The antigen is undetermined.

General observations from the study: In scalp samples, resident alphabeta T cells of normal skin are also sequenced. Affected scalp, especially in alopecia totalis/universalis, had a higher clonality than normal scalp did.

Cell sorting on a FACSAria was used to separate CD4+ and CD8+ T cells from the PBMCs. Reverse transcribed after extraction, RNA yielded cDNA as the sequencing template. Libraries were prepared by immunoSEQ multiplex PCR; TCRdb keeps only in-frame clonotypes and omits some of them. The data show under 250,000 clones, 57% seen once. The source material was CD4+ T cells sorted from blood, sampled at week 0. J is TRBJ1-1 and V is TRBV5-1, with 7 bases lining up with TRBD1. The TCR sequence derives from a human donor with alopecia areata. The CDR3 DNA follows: TGCGCCAGCAGAGGGGCACAGGGGAGGACTGAAGCTTTCTTT. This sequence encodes CASRGAQGRTEAFF.